Listed below are T cell receptor beta chains from one sample, sequenced in a study of cytomegalovirus exposure and HLA in healthy donors. Here immunoSEQ multiplex PCR was the method, and the copy in TCRdb shows in-frame clones only, minus some. This sample carries some 85,000 clones, more than 70% of them seen once, and the ten largest clones take about 2.9%. Material for sequencing was PBMCs. These receptors all stem from a man aged 40-50 years in good health and CMV-seronegative. CDR3s include the opening cysteine and the closing phenylalanine or tryptophan. A D gene is named only where the DNA matches it firmly. The size of a clone is reported for some rows only, either as once, few or many, or as a class for expanded clones.

j_call clone_size d_call v_call cdr3_nt cdr3_aa
TRBJ1-4 NA NA TRBV28 TGTGCCAGCAGCCCCCGGGAGATAAATGAAAAACTGTTTTTT CASSPREINEKLFF
TRBJ2-3 NA TRBD2 TRBV6-1 TGTGCCAGCAGTGAAGAGGCGGGGGGCACAGATACGCAGTATTTT CASSEEAGGTDTQYF
TRBJ1-1 NA NA TRBV6-7 TGTGCCAGCAGTTATGGGGTAAGGGGTGAAGCTTTCTTT CASSYGVRGEAFF
TRBJ2-5 NA NA TRBV2 TGTGCCAGCAGGGAGGAGGGGGCTACTGAGACCCAGTACTTC CASREEGATETQYF
TRBJ2-7 NA TRBD2 TRBV30 TGTGCCTGGAGTATGACGGGGAGGGGCGAGCAGTACTTC CAWSMTGRGEQYF
TRBJ1-2 NA TRBD1 TRBV28 TGTGCCAGCAGTTTGGGGACAGGTTATGGCTACACCTTC CASSLGTGYGYTF
TRBJ2-3 NA TRBD1 TRBV5-1 TGCGCCAGCAGCCCGGGGACCGGGACAGGGGGCGCAGATACGCAGTATTTT CASSPGTGTGGADTQYF
TRBJ2-3 NA TRBD2 TRBV5-1 TGCGCCAGCAGCTTGAATCGGGGGGAGGTGACAGATACGCAGTATTTT CASSLNRGEVTDTQYF
TRBJ1-3 NA NA TRBV7-2 TGTGCCAGCAGCCAAAGACAGGTCCACTCTGGAAACACCATATATTTT CASSQRQVHSGNTIYF
TRBJ2-6 NA NA TRBV6-5 TGTGCCAGCAGTTACTCGCGGTCCTCTGGGGCCAACGTCCTGACTTTC CASSYSRSSGANVLTF
TRBJ1-5 NA NA TRBV27 TGTGCCAGCGCCGGAACAGGGAGCAATCAGCCCCAGCATTTT CASAGTGSNQPQHF
TRBJ1-1 NA NA TRBV19 TGTGCCAGTACCTCAAGGCCAGGGAGGGACACTGAAGCTTTCTTT CASTSRPGRDTEAFF
TRBJ1-6 few NA TRBV2 TGTGCCAGCAGTCTGGACAGCTCCCCCCTCCACTTT CASSLDSSPLHF
TRBJ1-5 NA NA TRBV7-9 TGTGCCAGCAGTCTAACAGGGTGGAATCAGCCCCAGCATTTT CASSLTGWNQPQHF